This section outlines one T cell receptor beta chain sequence together with its context. Its antigen is still unknown. This sample was taken from a study of monozygotic twins with inflammatory bowel disease. Broader study findings: The data offered no way to tell different T cell subtypes apart.

No DNA is given; TCRdb re-called the 5' RACE reads and lists each CDR3 protein once. In total, the table holds hundreds of thousands of distinct CDR3 sequences. CDR1 and CDR2 (germline): ENHRY, SYGVKD. CDR3 length: 15 residues. V gene TRBV10-3 combines with J gene TRBJ2-7; TCRdb calls TRBD2, which cannot be checked without DNA. What was sequenced was blood. This receptor was obtained from a human donor with ulcerative colitis or Crohn's disease, or a healthy co-twin of an affected twin (not recorded which). This CDR3 is CAISAGGREGYEQYF.